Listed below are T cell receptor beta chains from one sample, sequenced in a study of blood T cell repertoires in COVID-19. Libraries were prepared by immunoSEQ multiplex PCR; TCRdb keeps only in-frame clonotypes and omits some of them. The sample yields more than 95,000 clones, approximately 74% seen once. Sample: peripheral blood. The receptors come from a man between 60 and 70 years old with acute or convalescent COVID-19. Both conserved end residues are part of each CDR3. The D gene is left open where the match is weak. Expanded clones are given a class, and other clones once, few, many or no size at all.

DNA: TGCGCCAGCGCTAGCGGGGACCGGGAGCTGTTTTTT
CDR3: CASASGDRELFF
D: TRBD2
V: TRBV10-2
size: many
J: TRBJ2-2

DNA: TGTGCCAGCAGTACCCAAAGCGGGGTGGGCACAGATACGCAGTATTTT
CDR3: CASSTQSGVGTDTQYF
D: TRBD2
V: TRBV6-6
size: -
J: TRBJ2-3

DNA: TGTGCCTGGAAAGGACAGGGAGCTAACTATGGCTACACCTTC
CDR3: CAWKGQGANYGYTF
D: TRBD1
V: TRBV30
size: -
J: TRBJ1-2

DNA: TGTGCCAGCCGGGGACTAGCGGTCTACAATGAGCAGTTCTTC
CDR3: CASRGLAVYNEQFF
D: TRBD2
V: TRBV6-5
size: -
J: TRBJ2-1

DNA: TGTGCCAGCTCACCACCGAACAGGGTGGGCGCTGAAGCTTTCTTT
CDR3: CASSPPNRVGAEAFF
D: -
V: TRBV18
size: -
J: TRBJ1-1

DNA: TGTGCCAGCAGCAATGGACTAGCGGGGGGGCCCCGGGACACCGGGGAGCTGTTTTTT
CDR3: CASSNGLAGGPRDTGELFF
D: TRBD2
V: TRBV7-8
size: few
J: TRBJ2-2

DNA: TGTGCCAGCAGTATAAGACGGGACAGGGTTTACAATGAGCAGTTCTTC
CDR3: CASSIRRDRVYNEQFF
D: TRBD1
V: TRBV2
size: -
J: TRBJ2-1

DNA: TGTGCCAGCAGTTACTCCGGGACTCCTGAGGGTCAGCCCCAGCATTTT
CDR3: CASSYSGTPEGQPQHF
D: -
V: TRBV6-5
size: -
J: TRBJ1-5

DNA: TGTGCCAGAAGCCCGGGACTAGAGGGAACAGATACGCAGTATTTT
CDR3: CARSPGLEGTDTQYF
D: TRBD2
V: TRBV5-3
size: -
J: TRBJ2-3

DNA: TGTGCCAGCAGTGCGGGTGGAAACACCATATATTTT
CDR3: CASSAGGNTIYF
D: -
V: TRBV12-3/TRBV12-4
size: -
J: TRBJ1-3

DNA: TGCGCCAGCAGCACTCTGGGAGGACACTTGAACACTGAAGCTTTCTTT
CDR3: CASSTLGGHLNTEAFF
D: -
V: TRBV5-1
size: -
J: TRBJ1-1

DNA: TGTGCCAGTAGTATAAGAGGACAGGGGCGCGGCTACACCTTC
CDR3: CASSIRGQGRGYTF
D: TRBD1
V: TRBV19
size: -
J: TRBJ1-2

DNA: TGTGCCAGCAGCAGGGGACATAGCTATGGCTACACCTTC
CDR3: CASSRGHSYGYTF
D: -
V: TRBV12-3/TRBV12-4
size: -
J: TRBJ1-2

DNA: TGTGCCAGCAGCTTAACTGCCGGCTATGGCTACACCTTC
CDR3: CASSLTAGYGYTF
D: -
V: TRBV7-9
size: -
J: TRBJ1-2

DNA: TGTGCCACCAGCAGAGACTCTAGCGGGAGTGACGGGGGCAAAAACATTCAGTACTTC
CDR3: CATSRDSSGSDGGKNIQYF
D: TRBD2
V: TRBV15
size: -
J: TRBJ2-4

DNA: TGTGCCAGCAGCTTACAGGCCAACCAGCCCCAGCATTTT
CDR3: CASSLQANQPQHF
D: -
V: TRBV7-8
size: -
J: TRBJ1-5

DNA: TGTGCCAGCAGCCCCTTACTAGCGGGGGACTACAATGAGCAGTTCTTC
CDR3: CASSPLLAGDYNEQFF
D: TRBD2
V: TRBV5-6
size: -
J: TRBJ2-1

DNA: TGCAGCGTTGTGACAGCTCGACGGAACACTGAAGCTTTCTTT
CDR3: CSVVTARRNTEAFF
D: -
V: TRBV29-1
size: -
J: TRBJ1-1

DNA: TGTGCCAGAAGCCCACCGGGGAGCCATGGCTACACCTTC
CDR3: CARSPPGSHGYTF
D: -
V: TRBV5-3
size: -
J: TRBJ1-2

DNA: TGCGCCAGCAGCAAGCGAGCGGGAGGAGGGACAGATACGCAGTATTTT
CDR3: CASSKRAGGGTDTQYF
D: TRBD2
V: TRBV5-1
size: few
J: TRBJ2-3

DNA: TGCGCCAGCACGGAGGGATCTCACACAGATACGCAGTATTTT
CDR3: CASTEGSHTDTQYF
D: -
V: TRBV5-1
size: -
J: TRBJ2-3

DNA: TGTGCCTGGAGTTCGGGTGTTAGCGACTATGGCTACACCTTC
CDR3: CAWSSGVSDYGYTF
D: -
V: TRBV30
size: few
J: TRBJ1-2

DNA: TGTGCCAGCAGCTCTCAGGACTTACTCTCCTACAATGAGCAGTTCTTC
CDR3: CASSSQDLLSYNEQFF
D: -
V: TRBV7-9
size: few
J: TRBJ2-1

DNA: TGCGCCAGCAGTGATCGAGGACACATCAATCAGCCCCAGCATTTT
CDR3: CASSDRGHINQPQHF
D: -
V: TRBV10-2
size: -
J: TRBJ1-5

DNA: TGTGCCAGCAGTATTTCGAACAGGCCTACTCTCTATGGCTACACCTTC
CDR3: CASSISNRPTLYGYTF
D: -
V: TRBV27
size: -
J: TRBJ1-2

DNA: TGTGCCAGCAGTTTAGGGCCAGATTACGAGCAGTACTTC
CDR3: CASSLGPDYEQYF
D: -
V: TRBV12-3/TRBV12-4
size: -
J: TRBJ2-7

DNA: TGTGCCAGTAGTCCCCAGTCCGTCAACACCGGGGAGCTGTTTTTT
CDR3: CASSPQSVNTGELFF
D: -
V: TRBV19
size: few
J: TRBJ2-2

DNA: TGTGCCAGCAGCTTAGTGACACGAAGTGAGAAACTGTTTTTT
CDR3: CASSLVTRSEKLFF
D: -
V: TRBV7-2
size: -
J: TRBJ1-4

DNA: TGTGCCAGCAGCTTGGATAGCGGAGGGGATACGCAGTATTTT
CDR3: CASSLDSGGDTQYF
D: -
V: TRBV5-6
size: few
J: TRBJ2-3

DNA: TGTGCCACATCGAGACTACAGAGAGATTCACCCCTCCACTTT
CDR3: CATSRLQRDSPLHF
D: -
V: TRBV27
size: -
J: TRBJ1-6

DNA: TGTGCCACAACGACGGACTTGGGGAACACTGAAGCTTTCTTT
CDR3: CATTTDLGNTEAFF
D: -
V: TRBV10-3
size: once
J: TRBJ1-1

DNA: TGTGCCACAAGAACAGCACTCCGTTCTTTGTGGTTCTTC
CDR3: CATRTALRSLWFF
D: -
V: TRBV9
size: -
J: TRBJ2-1

DNA: TGTGCCAGCAGCGTAGAGCCAGGTGGGGTTGGGCAGGTTGGGGCTCGGGTCAAAAACATTCAGTACTTC
CDR3: CASSVEPGGVGQVGARVKNIQYF
D: -
V: TRBV9
size: -
J: TRBJ2-4

DNA: TGTGCCACCAGTGTTGAGGGAACCTACAATGAGCAGTTCTTC
CDR3: CATSVEGTYNEQFF
D: -
V: TRBV24-1
size: -
J: TRBJ2-1

DNA: TGTGCCATCAGTGACTGGGGGGGAGGAGGCGAGACCCAGTACTTC
CDR3: CAISDWGGGGETQYF
D: TRBD2
V: TRBV10-3
size: -
J: TRBJ2-5

DNA: TGTGCCACCAGTGATTTAGTCACTAGCGGGGGATCAGAGACCCAGTACTTC
CDR3: CATSDLVTSGGSETQYF
D: TRBD2
V: TRBV24-1
size: -
J: TRBJ2-5

DNA: TGCGCCAGCAGCTTGTCAGTACAGGGTACGCAGTATTTT
CDR3: CASSLSVQGTQYF
D: -
V: TRBV5-1
size: -
J: TRBJ2-3

DNA: TGTGCCAGCAGTGAACCCAGGATAGACAGGGGAGGGGAGCAGTTCTTC
CDR3: CASSEPRIDRGGEQFF
D: -
V: TRBV2
size: once
J: TRBJ2-1

DNA: TGCGCCAGCAGAGGTAGGGACAACTCCTACGAGCAGTACTTC
CDR3: CASRGRDNSYEQYF
D: -
V: TRBV5-1
size: few
J: TRBJ2-7

DNA: TGTGCCACCACAGACAGGGGTAACTATGGCTACACCTTC
CDR3: CATTDRGNYGYTF
D: TRBD1
V: TRBV24-1
size: -
J: TRBJ1-2

DNA: TGTGCCAGCAGGCGCAGTCTAAGACAGAGGATGACCGGGGAGCTGTTTTTT
CDR3: CASRRSLRQRMTGELFF
D: -
V: TRBV13
size: -
J: TRBJ2-2

DNA: TGTGCCAGCAGCGTAGGGGGGCCTGAAGCTTTCTTT
CDR3: CASSVGGPEAFF
D: -
V: TRBV9
size: -
J: TRBJ1-1

DNA: TGTGCCAGCAAGCGGGATTCGGCCTACGAGCAGTACTTC
CDR3: CASKRDSAYEQYF
D: TRBD2
V: TRBV27
size: -
J: TRBJ2-7

DNA: TGCGCCAGCAGCTTGGCGGGTAGCAATGAGCAGTTCTTC
CDR3: CASSLAGSNEQFF
D: -
V: TRBV5-1
size: -
J: TRBJ2-1

DNA: TGTGCCAGCAGCAAATATAGGAAAGCACTGAGGGCCAACGAGCAGTACTTC
CDR3: CASSKYRKALRANEQYF
D: -
V: TRBV21-1
size: few
J: TRBJ2-7

DNA: TGTGCCAGCTCACCCCCGGGACTAGCGGACCAAGAGACCCAGTACTTC
CDR3: CASSPPGLADQETQYF
D: TRBD2
V: TRBV18
size: once
J: TRBJ2-5